The sequence of this TCR beta chain was determined in a study of OX40 agonist ivuxolimab in advanced cancers. Study-level information: People in dose escalation had one of these cancers: hepatocellular carcinoma, melanoma, renal cell or head and neck cancer. Three individuals attained partial responses, comprising one hepatocellular carcinoma case and two cutaneous melanoma cases. Study-wide results and limits: Among the least clonally expanded were partial responders at 0.1-3.0 mg/kg.

The CDR3 has 14 amino acids. From germline, CDR1 is PRHDT and CDR2 FYEKMQ (reference sequence). A note on this clone: The antigen remains undetermined. One end of the junction varies from germline; a read error may be responsible.

Assay: immunoSEQ multiplex PCR; the TCRdb copy retains only in-frame clones and omits some. This sample carries about 100,000 clones, 84% of them seen once, and the ten largest clones take less than 5.5%. This sequence joins TRBV13 and TRBJ1-5, with TRBD1 as a possible D gene (5 bases). The sample was CD4+ or CD8+ T cells sorted from blood, taken in a trial of the OX40 agonist ivuxolimab. The source is an adult with an advanced solid tumor such as melanoma, head and neck, liver or kidney cancer. The CDR3 region has the DNA TGCGCCAGCAGCCAAGAAGGGGTAAATCAGCCCCAGCATTTT. As protein: CASSQEGVNQPQHF.